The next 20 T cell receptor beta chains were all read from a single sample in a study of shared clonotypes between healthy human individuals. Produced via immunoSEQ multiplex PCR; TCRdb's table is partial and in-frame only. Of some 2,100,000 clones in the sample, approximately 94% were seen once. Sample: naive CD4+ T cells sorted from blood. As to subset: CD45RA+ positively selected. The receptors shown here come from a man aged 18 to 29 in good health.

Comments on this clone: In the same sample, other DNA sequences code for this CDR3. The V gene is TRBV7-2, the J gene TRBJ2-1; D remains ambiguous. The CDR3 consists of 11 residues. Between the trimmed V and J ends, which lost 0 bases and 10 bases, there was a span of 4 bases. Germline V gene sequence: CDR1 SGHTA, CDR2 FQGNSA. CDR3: CASSLAYEQFF. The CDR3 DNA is TGTGCCAGCAGCTTAGCGTACGAGCAGTTCTTC.

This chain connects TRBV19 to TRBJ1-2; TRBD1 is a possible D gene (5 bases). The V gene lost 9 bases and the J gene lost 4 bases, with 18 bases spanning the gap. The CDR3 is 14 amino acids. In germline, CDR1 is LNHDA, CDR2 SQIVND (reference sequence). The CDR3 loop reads CASQGLGNTYGYTF. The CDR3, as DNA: TGTGCCAGCCAGGGTTTAGGGAACACCTATGGCTACACCTTC.

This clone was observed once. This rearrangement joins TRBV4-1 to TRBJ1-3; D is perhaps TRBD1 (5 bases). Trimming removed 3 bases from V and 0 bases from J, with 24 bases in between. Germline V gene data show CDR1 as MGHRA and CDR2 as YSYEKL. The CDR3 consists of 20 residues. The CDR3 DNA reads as TGCGCCAGCAGCCAGATCATCGCTACTCCGGGACGCCTCTCTGGAAACACCATATATTTT. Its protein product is CASSQIIATPGRLSGNTIYF.

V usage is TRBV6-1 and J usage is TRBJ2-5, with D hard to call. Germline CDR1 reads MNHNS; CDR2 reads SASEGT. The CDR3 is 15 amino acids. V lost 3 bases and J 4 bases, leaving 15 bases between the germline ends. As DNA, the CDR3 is TGTGCCAGCAGTGAGAGCGCCTTTCAACGAGAGACCCAGTACTTC. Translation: CASSESAFQRETQYF.

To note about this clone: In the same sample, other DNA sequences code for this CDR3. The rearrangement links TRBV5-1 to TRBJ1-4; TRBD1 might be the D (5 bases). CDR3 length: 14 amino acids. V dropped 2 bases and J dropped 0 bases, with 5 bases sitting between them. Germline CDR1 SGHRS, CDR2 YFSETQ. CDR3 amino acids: CASSLQATNEKLFF. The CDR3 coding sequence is TGCGCCAGCAGCTTACAGGCAACTAATGAAAAACTGTTTTTT.

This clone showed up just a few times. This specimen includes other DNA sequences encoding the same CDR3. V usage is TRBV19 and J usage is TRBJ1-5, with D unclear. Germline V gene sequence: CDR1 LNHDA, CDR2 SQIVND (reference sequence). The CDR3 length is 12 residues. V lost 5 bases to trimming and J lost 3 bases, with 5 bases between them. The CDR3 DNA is TGTGCCAGTAGTCCCATCAATCAGCCCCAGCATTTT. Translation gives CASSPINQPQHF.

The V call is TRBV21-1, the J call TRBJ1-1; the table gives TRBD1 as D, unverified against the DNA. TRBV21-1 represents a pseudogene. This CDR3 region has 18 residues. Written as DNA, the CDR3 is TGTGCCAGCAGCAAAGTCATCCCAATCGACAGGGCCCAGACTGAAGCTTTCTTT. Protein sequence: CASSKVIPIDRAQTEAFF.

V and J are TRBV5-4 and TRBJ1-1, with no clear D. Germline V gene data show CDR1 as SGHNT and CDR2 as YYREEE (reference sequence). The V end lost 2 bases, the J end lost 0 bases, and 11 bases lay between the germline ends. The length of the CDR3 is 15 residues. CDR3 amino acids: CASSFVGQLNTEAFF. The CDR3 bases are TGTGCCAGCAGCTTCGTGGGTCAGCTGAACACTGAAGCTTTCTTT. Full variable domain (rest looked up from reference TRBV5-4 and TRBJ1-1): ETGVTQSPTHLIKTRGQQVTLRCSSQSGHNTVSWYQQALGQGPQFIFQYYREEENGRGNFPPRFSGLQFPNYSSELNVNALELDDSALYLCASSFVGQLNTEAFFGQGTRLTVV.

The CDR3 DNA reads as TGTGCCAACCAACGGGACAACACCTACGAGCAGTACTTC. Translated: CANQRDNTYEQYF. J is TRBJ2-7 and V is TRBV10-3, with D possibly matching TRBD1 (6 bases). The length of the CDR3 is 13 residues. Deletions cut 10 bases from V and 2 bases from J, with 15 bases between. Germline V gene data show CDR1 as ENHRY and CDR2 as SYGVKD.

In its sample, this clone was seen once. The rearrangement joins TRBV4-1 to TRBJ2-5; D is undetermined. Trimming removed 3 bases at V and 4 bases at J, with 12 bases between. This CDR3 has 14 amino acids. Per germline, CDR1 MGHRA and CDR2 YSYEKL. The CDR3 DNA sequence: TGCGCCAGCAGCCATATCGGATCGGGAGAGACCCAGTACTTC. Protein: CASSHIGSGETQYF.

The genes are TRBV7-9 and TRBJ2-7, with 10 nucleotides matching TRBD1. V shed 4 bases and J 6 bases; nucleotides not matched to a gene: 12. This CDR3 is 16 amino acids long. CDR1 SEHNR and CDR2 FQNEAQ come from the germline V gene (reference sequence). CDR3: CASSSLRDRGRGEQYF. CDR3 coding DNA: TGTGCCAGCAGCTCCCTCCGGGACAGGGGTAGAGGCGAGCAGTACTTC. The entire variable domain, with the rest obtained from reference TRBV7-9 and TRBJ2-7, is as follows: DTGVSQNPRHKITKRGQNVTFRCDPISEHNRLYWYRQTLGQGPEFLTYFQNEAQLEKSRLLSDRFSAERPKGSFSTLEIQRTEQGDSAMYLCASSSLRDRGRGEQYFGPGTRLTVT.

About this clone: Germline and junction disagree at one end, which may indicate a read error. CDR3 protein: CASNPLRRTNTGGLFF. CDR3 DNA: TGTGCCAGCAATCCCCTCCGACGGACGAACACCGGGGGGCTGTTTTTT. This chain uses TRBV2 with TRBJ2-2, with a weak D call TRBD2 (6 bases). CDR3 length equals 16 residues. CDR1 and CDR2 from the germline V gene are SNHLY and FYNNEI.

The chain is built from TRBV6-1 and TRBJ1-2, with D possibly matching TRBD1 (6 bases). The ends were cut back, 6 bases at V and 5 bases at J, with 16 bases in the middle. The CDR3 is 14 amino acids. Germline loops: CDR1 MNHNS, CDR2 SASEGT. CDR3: CASRPRDNSYGYTF. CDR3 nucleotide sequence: TGTGCCAGCAGACCTCGGGACAATTCGTATGGCTACACCTTC.

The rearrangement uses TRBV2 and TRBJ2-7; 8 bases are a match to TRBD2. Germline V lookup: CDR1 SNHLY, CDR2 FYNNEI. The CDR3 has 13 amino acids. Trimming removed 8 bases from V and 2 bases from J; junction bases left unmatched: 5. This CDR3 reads CASVAGSTYEQYF. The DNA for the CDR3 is TGTGCCAGCGTAGCGGGGAGTACCTACGAGCAGTACTTC.

CDR3 bases: TGTGCCAGCAGCCGCAAACTTGGGGCGGGAGGGCAAGAGACCCAGTACTTC. Translated: CASSRKLGAGGQETQYF. The rearrangement joins TRBV13 to TRBJ2-5, with 9 nucleotides matching TRBD2. The trim removed 5 bases at V and 2 bases at J, leaving 12 bases unmatched. The CDR3 runs 17 residues. Germline lookup yields CDR1 PRHDT and CDR2 FYEKMQ (reference sequence).

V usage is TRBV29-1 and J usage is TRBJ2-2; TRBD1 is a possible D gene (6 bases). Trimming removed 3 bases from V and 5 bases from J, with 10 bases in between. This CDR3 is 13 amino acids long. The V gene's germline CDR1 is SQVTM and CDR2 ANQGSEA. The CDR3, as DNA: TGCAGCGTTGACTCTCAGGGGACCGGGGAGCTGTTTTTT. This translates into CSVDSQGTGELFF.

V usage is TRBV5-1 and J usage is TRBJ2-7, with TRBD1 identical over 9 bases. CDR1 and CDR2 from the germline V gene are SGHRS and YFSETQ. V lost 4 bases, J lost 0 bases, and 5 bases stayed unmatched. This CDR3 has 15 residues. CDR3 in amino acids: CASSPTGGNSYEQYF. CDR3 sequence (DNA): TGCGCCAGCAGCCCGACAGGGGGTAACTCCTACGAGCAGTACTTC. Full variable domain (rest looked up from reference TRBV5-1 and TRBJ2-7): KAGVTQTPRYLIKTRGQQVTLSCSPISGHRSVSWYQQTPGQGLQFLFEYFSETQRNKGNFPGRFSGRQFSNSRSEMNVSTLELGDSALYLCASSPTGGNSYEQYFGPGTRLTVT.

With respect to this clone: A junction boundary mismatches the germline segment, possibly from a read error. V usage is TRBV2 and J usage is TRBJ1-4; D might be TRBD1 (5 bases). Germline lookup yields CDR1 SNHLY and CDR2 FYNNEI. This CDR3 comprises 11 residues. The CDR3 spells CASSERGASFF. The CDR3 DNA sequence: TGTGCCAGCAGTGAAAGGGGTGCCTCTTTCTTT. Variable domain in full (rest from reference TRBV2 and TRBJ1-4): EPEVTQTPSHQVTQMGQEVILRCVPISNHLYFYWYRQILGQKVEFLVSFYNNEISEKSEIFDDQFSVERPDGSNFTLKIRSTKLEDSAMYFCASSERGASFFGSGTQLSVL.

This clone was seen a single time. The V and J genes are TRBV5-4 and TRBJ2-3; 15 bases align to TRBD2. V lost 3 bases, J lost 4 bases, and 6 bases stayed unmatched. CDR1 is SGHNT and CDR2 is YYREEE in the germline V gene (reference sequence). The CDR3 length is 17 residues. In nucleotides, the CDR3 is TGTGCCAGCAGCTCGGGACTAGCGGGAGGATCGTCAGATACGCAGTATTTT. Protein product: CASSSGLAGGSSDTQYF.

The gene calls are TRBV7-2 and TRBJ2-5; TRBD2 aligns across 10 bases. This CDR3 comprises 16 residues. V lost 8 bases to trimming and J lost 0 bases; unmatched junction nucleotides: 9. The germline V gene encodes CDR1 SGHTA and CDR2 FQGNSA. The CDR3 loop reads CASRLLAGIHQETQYF. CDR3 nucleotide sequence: TGTGCCAGCCGACTACTAGCGGGAATACACCAAGAGACCCAGTACTTC.